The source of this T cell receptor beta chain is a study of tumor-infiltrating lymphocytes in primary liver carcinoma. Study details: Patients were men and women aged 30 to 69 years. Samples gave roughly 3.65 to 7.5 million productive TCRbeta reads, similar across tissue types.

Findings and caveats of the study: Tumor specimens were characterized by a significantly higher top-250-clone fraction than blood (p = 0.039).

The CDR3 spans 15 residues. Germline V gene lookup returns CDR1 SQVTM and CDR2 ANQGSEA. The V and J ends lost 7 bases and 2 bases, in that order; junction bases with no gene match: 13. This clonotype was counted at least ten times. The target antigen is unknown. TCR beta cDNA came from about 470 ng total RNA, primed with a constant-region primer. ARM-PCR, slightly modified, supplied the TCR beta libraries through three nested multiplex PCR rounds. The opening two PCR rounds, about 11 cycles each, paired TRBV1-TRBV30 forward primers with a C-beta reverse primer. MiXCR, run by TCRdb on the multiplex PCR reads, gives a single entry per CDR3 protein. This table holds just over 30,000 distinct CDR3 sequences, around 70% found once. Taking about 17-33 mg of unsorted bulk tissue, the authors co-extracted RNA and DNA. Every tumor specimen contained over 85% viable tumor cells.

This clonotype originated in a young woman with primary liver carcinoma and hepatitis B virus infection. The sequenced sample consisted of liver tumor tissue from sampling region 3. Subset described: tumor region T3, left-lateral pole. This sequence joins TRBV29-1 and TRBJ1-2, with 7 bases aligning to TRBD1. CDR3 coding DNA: TGCAGCGCGTGGGACTCGGGACAGCCAAACTATGGCTACACCTTC. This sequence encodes CSAWDSGQPNYGYTF. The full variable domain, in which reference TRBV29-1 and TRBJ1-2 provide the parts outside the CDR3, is SAVISQKPSRDICQRGTSLTIQCQVDSQVTMMFWYRQQPGQSLTLIATANQGSEATYESGFVIDKFPISRPNLTFSTLTVSNMSPEDSSIYLCSAWDSGQPNYGYTFGSGTRLTVV.